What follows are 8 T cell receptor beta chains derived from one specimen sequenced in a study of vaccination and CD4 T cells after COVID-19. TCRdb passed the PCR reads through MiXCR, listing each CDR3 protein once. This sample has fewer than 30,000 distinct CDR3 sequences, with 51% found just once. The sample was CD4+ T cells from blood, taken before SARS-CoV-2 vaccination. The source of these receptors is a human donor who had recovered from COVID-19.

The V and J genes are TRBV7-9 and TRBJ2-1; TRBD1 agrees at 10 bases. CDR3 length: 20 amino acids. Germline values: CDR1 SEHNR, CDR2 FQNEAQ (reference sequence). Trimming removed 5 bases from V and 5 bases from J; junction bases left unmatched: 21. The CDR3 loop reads CASSRPGQGGKDRIHNEQFF. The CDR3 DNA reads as TGTGCCAGCAGCCGCCCAGGACAGGGGGGGAAGGATAGGATTCACAATGAGCAGTTCTTC.

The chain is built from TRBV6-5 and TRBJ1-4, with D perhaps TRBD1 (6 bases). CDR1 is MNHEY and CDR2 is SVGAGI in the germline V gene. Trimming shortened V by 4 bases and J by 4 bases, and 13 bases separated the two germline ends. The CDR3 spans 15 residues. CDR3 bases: TGTGCCAGCAGTTCCCGGACAGAGGGTAATGAAAAACTGTTTTTT. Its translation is CASSSRTEGNEKLFF.

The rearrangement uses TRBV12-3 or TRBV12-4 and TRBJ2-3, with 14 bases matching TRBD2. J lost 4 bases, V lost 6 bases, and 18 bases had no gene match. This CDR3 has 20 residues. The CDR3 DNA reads TGTGCCAGCAGCACAGCACCAGGGACTAGCGGGAGTTCCGTCCCAGATACGCAGTATTTT. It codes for CASSTAPGTSGSSVPDTQYF.

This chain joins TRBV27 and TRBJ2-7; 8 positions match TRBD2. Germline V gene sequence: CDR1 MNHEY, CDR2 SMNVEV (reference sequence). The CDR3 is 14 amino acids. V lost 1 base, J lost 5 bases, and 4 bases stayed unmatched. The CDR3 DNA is TGTGCCAGCAGTTTATACGGGAGGGGCAACGAGCAGTACTTC. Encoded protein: CASSLYGRGNEQYF.

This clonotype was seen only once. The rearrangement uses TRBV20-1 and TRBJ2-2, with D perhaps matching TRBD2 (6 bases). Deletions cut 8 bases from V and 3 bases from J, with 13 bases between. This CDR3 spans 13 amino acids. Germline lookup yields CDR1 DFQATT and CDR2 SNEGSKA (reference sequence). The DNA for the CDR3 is TGCAGTTCCGGGACTCCGTACACCGGGGAGCTGTTTTTT. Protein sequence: CSSGTPYTGELFF.

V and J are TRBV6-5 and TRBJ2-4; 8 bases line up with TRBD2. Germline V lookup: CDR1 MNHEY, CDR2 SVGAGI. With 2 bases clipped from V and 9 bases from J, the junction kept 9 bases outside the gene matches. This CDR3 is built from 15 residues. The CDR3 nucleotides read TGTGCCAGCAGTTACCCAGGGCGGGGGGTGTTCATTCAGTACTTC. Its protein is CASSYPGRGVFIQYF.

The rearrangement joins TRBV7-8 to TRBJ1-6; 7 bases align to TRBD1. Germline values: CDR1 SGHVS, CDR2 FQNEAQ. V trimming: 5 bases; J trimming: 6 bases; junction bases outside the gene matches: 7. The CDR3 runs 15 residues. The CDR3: CASSRDRALNSPLHF. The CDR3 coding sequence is TGTGCCAGCAGCCGCGACAGGGCTCTTAATTCACCCCTCCACTTT.

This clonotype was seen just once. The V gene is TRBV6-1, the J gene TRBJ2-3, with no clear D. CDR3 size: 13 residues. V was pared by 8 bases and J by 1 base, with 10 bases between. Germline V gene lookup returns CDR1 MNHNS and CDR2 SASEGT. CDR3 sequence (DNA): TGTGCCAGCTTTGAAGCCGGCACAGATACGCAGTATTTT. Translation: CASFEAGTDTQYF.